The present TCR beta chain was sequenced within a study of blood T cell repertoires in COVID-19. Overall study: PBMCs, B-cell-depleted T cells, or T cells were the source of the cDNA or gDNA that made up the material.

Sequencing used immunoSEQ multiplex PCR; TCRdb keeps in-frame clones, though not all of them. The sample records roughly 140,000 clones, roughly 85% being singletons. V lost 4 bases and J lost 5, with 15 bases in between. The CDR3 is 14 amino acids. Germline values: CDR1 SGHRS, CDR2 YFSETQ. The source is a man aged 50 to 59 with acute or convalescent COVID-19. The chain is built from TRBV5-1 and TRBJ1-2, with a possible D match to TRBD1 (5 bases). The sequencing sample was made of peripheral blood. This CDR3 is CASSPGGSNYGYTF. CDR3 in DNA: TGCGCCAGCAGCCCCGGGGGATCCAATTATGGCTACACCTTC.